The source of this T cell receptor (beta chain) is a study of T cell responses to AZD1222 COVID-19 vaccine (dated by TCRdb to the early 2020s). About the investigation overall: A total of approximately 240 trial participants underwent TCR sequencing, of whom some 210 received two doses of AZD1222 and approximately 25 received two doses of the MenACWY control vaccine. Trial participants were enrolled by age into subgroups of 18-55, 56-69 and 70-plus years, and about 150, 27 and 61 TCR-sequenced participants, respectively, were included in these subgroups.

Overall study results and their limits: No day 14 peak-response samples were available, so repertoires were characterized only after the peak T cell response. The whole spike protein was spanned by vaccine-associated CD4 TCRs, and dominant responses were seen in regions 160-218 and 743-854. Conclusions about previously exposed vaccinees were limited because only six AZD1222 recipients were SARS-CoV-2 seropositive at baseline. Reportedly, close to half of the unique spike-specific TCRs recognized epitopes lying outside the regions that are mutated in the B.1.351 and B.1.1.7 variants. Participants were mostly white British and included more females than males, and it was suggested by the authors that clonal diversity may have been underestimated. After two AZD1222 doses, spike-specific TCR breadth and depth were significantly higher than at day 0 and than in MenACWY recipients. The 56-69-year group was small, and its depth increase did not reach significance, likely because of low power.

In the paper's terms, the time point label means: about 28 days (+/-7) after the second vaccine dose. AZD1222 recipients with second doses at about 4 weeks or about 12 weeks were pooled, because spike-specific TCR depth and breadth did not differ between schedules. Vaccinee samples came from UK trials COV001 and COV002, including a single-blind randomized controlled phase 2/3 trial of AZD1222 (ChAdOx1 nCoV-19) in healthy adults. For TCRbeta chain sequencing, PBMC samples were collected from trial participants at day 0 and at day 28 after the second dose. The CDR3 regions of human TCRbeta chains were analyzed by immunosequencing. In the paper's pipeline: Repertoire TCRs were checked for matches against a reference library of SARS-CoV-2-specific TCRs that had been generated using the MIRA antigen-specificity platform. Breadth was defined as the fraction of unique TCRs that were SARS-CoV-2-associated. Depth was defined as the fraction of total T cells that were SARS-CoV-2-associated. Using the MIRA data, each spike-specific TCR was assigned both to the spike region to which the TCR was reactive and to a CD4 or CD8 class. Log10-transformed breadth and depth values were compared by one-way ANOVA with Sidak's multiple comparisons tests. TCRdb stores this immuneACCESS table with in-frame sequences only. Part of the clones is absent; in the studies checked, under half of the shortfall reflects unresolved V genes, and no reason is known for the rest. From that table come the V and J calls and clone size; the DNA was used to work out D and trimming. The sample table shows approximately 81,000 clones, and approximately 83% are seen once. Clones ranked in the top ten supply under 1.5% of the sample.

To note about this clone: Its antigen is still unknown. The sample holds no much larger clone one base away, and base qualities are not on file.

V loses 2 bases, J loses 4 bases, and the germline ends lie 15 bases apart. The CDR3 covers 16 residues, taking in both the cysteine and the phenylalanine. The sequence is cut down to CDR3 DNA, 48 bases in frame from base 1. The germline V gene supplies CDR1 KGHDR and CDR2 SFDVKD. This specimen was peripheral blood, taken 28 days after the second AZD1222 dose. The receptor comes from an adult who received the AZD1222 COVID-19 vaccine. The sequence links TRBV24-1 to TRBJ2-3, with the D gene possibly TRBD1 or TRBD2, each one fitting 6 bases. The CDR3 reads CATSDYGGQSADTQYF. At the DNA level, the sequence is TGTGCCACCAGTGATTATGGGGGGCAGTCGGCAGATACGCAGTATTTT.